This TCR beta chain was sequenced in a study of blood T cell repertoires in COVID-19. The protocol was immunoSEQ multiplex PCR, while the TCRdb copy is restricted to in-frame clones and leaves out a portion. The data contain a few hundred thousand clones, 85% to 90% of them singletons. The sequence was obtained from a woman between 55 and 75 years old with COVID-19, enrolled during active disease. Sequencing was performed on peripheral blood.

The CDR3 loop is CASSDRPHQPQHF. The CDR3 DNA sequence: TGTGCCAGCAGCGACAGGCCCCATCAGCCCCAGCATTTT. This chain connects TRBV6-5 to TRBJ1-5, with D possibly matching TRBD1 (6 bases). CDR1 is MNHEY, CDR2 SVGAGI, per germline. Trimming removed 6 bases at V and 5 bases at J, with 11 bases between. The CDR3 length is 13 residues.